These 28 T cell receptor beta chains share one sample of origin, sequenced in a study of blood T cells in healthy people across ages. For the second PCR, which ran for about 7 to 11 cycles, a sample-barcoded 5' primer and a J-beta primer mix were used. TCRdb recomputed calls from the 5' RACE reads with MiXCR, one row per CDR3 protein. The sample carries about 780,000 distinct CDR3 sequences, about 46% recorded once. Sequencing was carried out using blood. Receptor source: a man older than 75 in good health.

This clonotype was counted a few times. This chain uses TRBV5-1 with TRBJ2-2, with 8 bases that match TRBD1. The ends lost 3 bases at V and 7 bases at J; junction bases unmatched: 8. This CDR3 has 15 residues. The germline V gene has CDR1 SGHRS and CDR2 YFSETQ. CDR3: CASSSGQGLIGELFF. In nucleotides, the CDR3 is TGCGCCAGCAGCTCTGGACAGGGTCTGATCGGGGAGCTGTTTTTT.

This clonotype has more than one count but fewer than ten. The chain recombines TRBV6-1 with TRBJ2-1, with 7 bases lining up with TRBD2. The germline V gene has CDR1 MNHNS and CDR2 SASEGT. The CDR3 totals 16 residues. Trimming took 7 bases from V and 5 from J; bases not matched to a gene: 14. CDR3 nucleotide sequence: TGTGCCAGCACTTTAGAGGCGGGAGTAGGCCACAATGAGCAGTTCTTC. It specifies CASTLEAGVGHNEQFF.

The chain has TRBV7-2 and TRBJ2-7, with 9 bases matching TRBD2. Germline values: CDR1 SGHTA, CDR2 FQGNSA. With V trimmed by 1 base and J by 7 bases, 8 bases remained unmatched. This CDR3 has 15 amino acids. The CDR3 coding sequence is TGTGCCAGCAGCTTAGATAGCGGGAGATCGAGGGAGCAGTACTTC. Its protein product is CASSLDSGRSREQYF.

This clonotype appeared a few times. J is TRBJ2-3 and V is TRBV20-1; 10 bases line up with TRBD2. The CDR3 contains 15 residues. Unmatched junction bases numbered 9, after V lost 5 bases and J lost 4 bases. Per the germline V gene, CDR1 is DFQATT and CDR2 is SNEGSKA (reference sequence). This chain's CDR3 is CSAPRRGTSADTQYF. CDR3 sequence (DNA): TGCAGTGCTCCCCGCCGAGGGACTAGCGCAGATACGCAGTATTTT.

In its sample, this clonotype was seen a few times. V usage is TRBV28 and J usage is TRBJ2-7; weak D call: TRBD1 (5 bases). V was pared by 9 bases and J by 0 bases, with 15 bases between. Germline CDR1 and CDR2: MDHEN and SYDVKM. CDR3 length equals 14 residues. In nucleotides, the CDR3 is TGTGCCAGTTCCCAAGGGGCAGACTCCTACGAGCAGTACTTC. This encodes CASSQGADSYEQYF.

CDR3 protein: CASSLVSGGTYEQYF. The CDR3 coding sequence is TGCGCCAGCAGCTTGGTCTCGGGCGGAACCTACGAGCAGTACTTC. The gene calls are TRBV5-1 and TRBJ2-7; D gene ambiguous. Germline lookup yields CDR1 SGHRS and CDR2 YFSETQ. This CDR3 has 15 amino acids. V lost 0 bases and J 2 bases, leaving 12 bases between the germline ends.

This clonotype was counted between two and nine times. A much larger clone differs by one base, so this may be a read error. The chain combines TRBV18 with TRBJ2-1, with D maybe TRBD1 (5 bases). CDR3 size: 15 residues. Between the trimmed V and J ends, which lost 5 bases and 4 bases, there was a span of 15 bases. Germline-derived CDR1 and CDR2 are KGHSH and LQKENI. The CDR3 spells CASSGPATAYNEQFF. The CDR3 bases are TGTGCCAGCTCAGGGCCGGCGACAGCGTACAATGAGCAGTTCTTC.

The chain carries TRBV5-1 and TRBJ2-7; 7 bases match TRBD2. Trimming took 7 bases from V and 1 from J; bases not matched to a gene: 8. Looked up from germline, CDR1 is SGHRS and CDR2 is YFSETQ. The CDR3 totals 14 residues. CDR3 nucleotides: TGCGCCAGCTCCGCGGGACTACTTTCCTACGAGCAGTACTTC. It is translated as CASSAGLLSYEQYF.

CDR3 protein: CASSGRTGEETQYF. CDR3 nucleotides: TGTGCCAGCAGCGGACGGACAGGGGAAGAGACCCAGTACTTC. The rearrangement uses TRBV9 and TRBJ2-5, with 9 bases identical to TRBD1. Trimming at V came to 3 bases and at J to 3 bases, leaving 3 bases not matched to a gene. This CDR3 has 14 residues. The germline gives CDR1 SGDLS, CDR2 YYNGEE.

The chain joins TRBV27 to TRBJ2-3, with 11 bases aligning to TRBD2. Germline V gene sequence: CDR1 MNHEY, CDR2 SMNVEV (reference sequence). Trimming at V came to 4 bases and at J to 7 bases, leaving 10 bases not matched to a gene. CDR3 length equals 16 residues. The CDR3 region has the DNA TGTGCCAGCAGTTACGATACTAGCGGGAGTAGGAATACGCAGTATTTT. Its protein is CASSYDTSGSRNTQYF.

The chain links TRBV9 to TRBJ2-5, with D possibly matching TRBD2 (6 bases). With 1 base removed from V and 2 bases from J, the gap between germline ends came to 12 bases. The CDR3 spans 15 residues. Germline assignment: CDR1 SGDLS and CDR2 YYNGEE. CDR3 nucleotides: TGTGCCAGCAGCGTAAAAGGGGCGGGACAAGAGACCCAGTACTTC. Amino acids: CASSVKGAGQETQYF.

This chain links TRBV6-5 with TRBJ2-3, with 8 bases matching TRBD2. Losses at the gene ends were 4 bases for V and 1 base for J; bases not matched to a gene: 7. The CDR3 has 16 amino acids. Germline assignment: CDR1 MNHEY and CDR2 SVGAGI. The CDR3: CASSSTLTSGTDTQYF. In nucleotides, the CDR3 is TGTGCCAGCAGTTCCACTCTGACTAGCGGCACAGATACGCAGTATTTT.

The rearrangement uses TRBV12-3 or TRBV12-4 and TRBJ1-4; D not certain. The CDR3 extends over 15 amino acids. V was pared by 3 bases and J by 0 bases, with 8 bases between. The CDR3 reads CASSLSFATNEKLFF. The CDR3 DNA follows: TGTGCCAGCAGTTTGTCATTCGCAACTAATGAAAAACTGTTTTTT.

The chain carries TRBV4-2 and TRBJ2-1; D is possibly TRBD2 (5 bases). The assigned J gene may be wrong: the sequence end matches TRBJ2-7 better. This CDR3 region has 16 residues. CDR1 and CDR2 from the germline V gene are LGHNA and YNFKEQ. The CDR3: CASSQGVGSSYNEQYF. DNA of the CDR3: TGTGCCAGCAGCCAAGGGGTAGGGAGCTCCTACAATGAGCAGTACTTC.

The chain recombines TRBV7-2 with TRBJ1-5, with TRBD1 identical over 9 bases. Trimming took 1 base from V and 2 from J; bases not matched to a gene: 6. The CDR3 contains 17 residues. The germline V gene has CDR1 SGHTA and CDR2 FQGNSA. As DNA, the CDR3 is TGTGCCAGCAGCTTAGATGGGACAGGGAGAGGCAATCAGCCCCAGCATTTT. Protein product: CASSLDGTGRGNQPQHF.

The chain employs TRBV7-2 and TRBJ1-4; TRBD1 might be the D (5 bases). Germline-derived CDR1 and CDR2 are SGHTA and FQGNSA. The V gene lost 6 bases and the J gene lost 1 base, with 12 bases spanning the gap. The CDR3 totals 15 residues. The CDR3 loop is CASSQMGGTNEKLFF. CDR3 bases: TGTGCCAGCAGTCAGATGGGGGGAACTAATGAAAAACTGTTTTTT.

The chain carries TRBV12-3 or TRBV12-4 and TRBJ1-5, with 10 bases fitting TRBD1. Trimming removed 5 bases from V and 5 bases from J; junction bases left unmatched: 12. The CDR3 consists of 17 residues. As DNA, the CDR3 is TGTGCCAGCAGTCGACTCCAGCCGGACAGGGGGTATCAGCCCCAGCATTTT. Amino acids: CASSRLQPDRGYQPQHF.

The chain links TRBV28 to TRBJ1-1; the D gene is possibly TRBD1 (5 bases). The CDR3 spans 14 residues. V was shortened by 7 bases and J by 5 bases, with 17 bases between the two germline ends. Germline V CDR1 and CDR2: MDHEN, SYDVKM. CDR3 bases: TGTGCCAGCACAAGACGGGGACGGGGGACTGAAGCTTTCTTT. Amino acid sequence: CASTRRGRGTEAFF.

This clonotype was seen only a few times. V gene TRBV14 combines with J gene TRBJ2-5, with 7 bases lining up with TRBD1. J gave up 0 bases and V 1 base, and 11 bases lay outside the gene matches. Germline V CDR1 and CDR2: SGHDN, FVKESK. This CDR3 spans 18 amino acids. CDR3 coding DNA: TGTGCCAGCAGCCAAGTGCCGTGGCCGGGACAGTACCAAGAGACCCAGTACTTC. Translated: CASSQVPWPGQYQETQYF.

CDR3 amino acids: CAWGLGGRTEAFF. The CDR3 nucleotides are TGTGCCTGGGGCCTCGGGGGGAGGACTGAAGCTTTCTTT. The chain links TRBV30 to TRBJ1-1, with D possibly being TRBD1 (5 bases). Germline V gene data show CDR1 as GTSNPN and CDR2 as SVGIG (reference sequence). The V gene lost 5 bases and the J gene lost 5 bases, with 15 bases spanning the gap. The CDR3 sequence is 13 residues long.

The V gene is TRBV19, the J gene TRBJ1-1; D remains ambiguous. Trimming took off 6 bases at V and 1 base at J, with 12 bases between the two ends. CDR1 and CDR2 from the germline V gene are LNHDA and SQIVND (reference sequence). CDR3 length equals 14 residues. The DNA of the CDR3 is TGTGCCAGTAGCTCGACCGGATGGAACACTGAAGCTTTCTTT. Protein product: CASSSTGWNTEAFF.

This clonotype was detected only a few times. CDR3 sequence reads: CASSKGSRFYGYTF. In DNA form, the CDR3 reads TGTGCCAGCAGCAAAGGGTCTCGGTTCTATGGCTACACCTTC. The chain links TRBV21-1 to TRBJ1-2. TRBV21-1 is a pseudogene. This CDR3 has 14 residues.

The table lists this clonotype with many counts. The CDR3 sequence: CASSEYGRPKETQYF. In DNA form, the CDR3 reads TGTGCCAGCAGTGAATACGGCAGACCCAAAGAGACCCAGTACTTC. V usage is TRBV25-1 and J usage is TRBJ2-5; no clear D. V was clipped by 0 bases and J by 3 bases, with 11 bases between them. Germline values: CDR1 MGHDK, CDR2 SYGVNS. The CDR3 totals 15 residues.

This clonotype was recorded a few times. The chain combines TRBV7-2 with TRBJ1-1, with a weak D call TRBD1 (6 bases). Germline loops: CDR1 SGHTA, CDR2 FQGNSA. The V gene lost 6 bases and the J gene lost 5 bases, with 13 bases spanning the gap. The CDR3 contains 13 residues. The CDR3 loop is CASSSIQGTEAFF. The CDR3, as DNA: TGTGCCAGCAGTTCAATACAGGGAACTGAAGCTTTCTTT.

This chain joins TRBV3-1 and TRBJ2-5; D unresolved. Trimming took off 4 bases at V and 3 bases at J, with 12 bases between the two ends. Germline loops: CDR1 LGHDT, CDR2 YNNKEL (reference sequence). The CDR3 has 14 amino acids. CDR3 region: CASSLMAGEETQYF. The CDR3 DNA reads as TGTGCCAGCAGCCTCATGGCCGGAGAAGAGACCCAGTACTTC.

This clonotype occurred a few times. V is TRBV9 and J is TRBJ2-5; 14 nucleotides match TRBD2. Germline-derived CDR1 and CDR2 are SGDLS and YYNGEE. V gave up 3 bases and J gave up 4 bases; unmatched junction bases: 5. The length of the CDR3 is 16 residues. The CDR3 DNA reads as TGTGCCAGCAGCGCCGGACTAGCGGGAGGAAGAGAGACCCAGTACTTC. It specifies CASSAGLAGGRETQYF.

This clonotype was detected many times. This may arise from a read error, as a much more abundant clone is one base away. The gene calls are TRBV20-1 and TRBJ2-5; D remains unclear. The germline V and J ends were trimmed by 0 bases and 11 bases, with 19 bases remaining between them. The germline gives CDR1 DFQATT, CDR2 SNEGSKA (reference sequence). The CDR3 is made up of 14 amino acids. The CDR3 region is CSARERAELGEQYF. CDR3 DNA: TGCAGTGCTAGAGAAAGGGCGGAGCTGGGTGAGCAGTACTTC.

In its sample, this clonotype was seen a few times. V gene TRBV20-1 combines with J gene TRBJ2-7, with D possibly matching TRBD2 (5 bases). V lost 1 base and J 0 bases, leaving 16 bases between the germline ends. This CDR3 is 16 amino acids long. CDR1 and CDR2 from the germline V gene are DFQATT and SNEGSKA (reference sequence). CDR3 protein: CSARAGSSGFSYEQYF. DNA of the CDR3: TGCAGTGCTAGAGCGGGGTCGTCGGGCTTCTCCTACGAGCAGTACTTC.